The 18 T cell receptor beta chains listed next were all sequenced from one sample in a study of CD8+CD57+ T cells in acquired aplastic anemia. Patients included in sequencing had previously demonstrated CD8+CD57+ cell expansion by flow cytometry. The template for TCR beta VDJ and CDR3 sequence profiling was genomic DNA. Each CDR3 protein gets one entry after TCRdb re-called the reads with MiXCR. The sample lists about 200,000 distinct CDR3 sequences, under 55% seen once, with 15% to 20% in the top ten. Sequencing was carried out using sorted CD4+, CD8+, or CD8+CD57+ T cells (not recorded which) from PBMCs. Receptors originate from a human donor with aplastic anemia.

J is TRBJ1-2 and V is TRBV28; D gene ambiguous. V was trimmed by 5 bases and J by 2 bases, leaving 21 bases between them. CDR1 is MDHEN and CDR2 is SYDVKM in the germline V gene. CDR3 length: 17 amino acids. The CDR3 region is CASSPPLDRSYNYGYTF. Here the CDR3 DNA reads TGTGCCAGCAGTCCCCCCCTCGACCGATCCTACAACTATGGCTACACCTTC.

As for this clonotype: One end of the junction is discordant with germline, which a read error may explain. V is TRBV24-1 and J is TRBJ2-1; 7 bases agree with TRBD1. In germline, CDR1 is KGHDR, CDR2 SFDVKD. This CDR3 spans 13 amino acids. The CDR3 bases are TGTGCCACCAGTGATTATCCGGGACAGCCTCGGGTCTTC. This codes for CATSDYPGQPRVF.

V is TRBV4-2 and J is TRBJ2-7, with 9 positions matching TRBD2. The CDR3 runs to 18 residues. The germline gives CDR1 LGHNA, CDR2 YNFKEQ. V trimming: 0 bases; J trimming: 1 base; junction bases outside the gene matches: 10. This CDR3 reads CASSQDWGASGISYEQYF. The CDR3 DNA is TGTGCCAGCAGCCAAGATTGGGGCGCTAGCGGGATATCCTACGAGCAGTACTTC.

This clonotype was observed at least ten times. J is TRBJ2-7 and V is TRBV5-1, with D unresolved. CDR1 and CDR2 (germline): SGHRS, YFSETQ. CDR3 size: 13 residues. The V and J ends lost 2 bases and 2 bases respectively, with 8 bases between them. The CDR3 sequence is CASSLRQAYEQYF. CDR3 bases: TGCGCCAGCAGCTTACGCCAGGCCTACGAGCAGTACTTC.

This clonotype has a count of ten or more. The genes are TRBV7-3 and TRBJ1-2; D gene uncertain. The CDR3 has 13 amino acids. The germline V gene encodes CDR1 SGHTA and CDR2 FQGTGA. Trimming stripped 5 bases from V and 8 bases from J, with 15 bases between. CDR3 coding DNA: TGTGCCAGCAGCCCGGACGGTCTGAGCGGCTACACCTTC. Translation gives CASSPDGLSGYTF.

The chain carries TRBV7-6 and TRBJ2-3; 9 bases match TRBD1. Germline V CDR1 and CDR2: SGHVS, FNYEAQ. V shed 5 bases and J 2 bases; nucleotides not matched to a gene: 5. The CDR3 spans 15 residues. In DNA, the CDR3 is TGTGCCAGCAGCCTAGGGACAGGGTACACAGATACGCAGTATTTT. It is translated as CASSLGTGYTDTQYF.

This rearrangement joins TRBV5-1 to TRBJ2-7; the match to TRBD2 covers 11 bases. Germline values: CDR1 SGHRS, CDR2 YFSETQ. The CDR3 covers 18 residues. Losses at the gene ends were 3 bases for V and 7 bases for J; bases not matched to a gene: 18. The CDR3 DNA sequence: TGCGCCAGCAGCTCTAGCGGGGGGACGATTAGCTCCTACAATGAGCAGTACTTC. It translates to CASSSSGGTISSYNEQYF.

This sequence joins TRBV10-1 and TRBJ2-3, with 14 positions matching TRBD2. Germline CDR1 is WNHNN and CDR2 is SYGVQD (reference sequence). V was pared by 0 bases and J by 3 bases, with 5 bases of the junction left unmatched. This CDR3 contains 18 residues. This CDR3 reads CASSESRLAGGPTDTQYF. In nucleotides, the CDR3 is TGCGCCAGCAGTGAGTCGCGACTAGCGGGGGGGCCAACAGATACGCAGTATTTT.

This sequence joins TRBV15 and TRBJ2-1; 15 nucleotides line up with TRBD2. The CDR3 runs to 15 residues. With V trimmed by 3 bases and J by 9 bases, 3 bases remained unmatched. Germline lookup yields CDR1 LNHNV and CDR2 YYDKDF (reference sequence). The CDR3 loop reads CATSSRTSGGGEQFF. The CDR3 nucleotides read TGTGCCACCAGCAGCCGGACTAGCGGGGGGGGTGAGCAGTTCTTC.

In its sample, this clonotype was seen many times. This rearrangement joins TRBV6-2 or TRBV6-3 to TRBJ1-5; TRBD1 matches 7 bases. The germline V gene has CDR1 MNHEY and CDR2 SVGEGT. The length of the CDR3 is 15 residues. Unmatched junction bases numbered 5, after V lost 6 bases and J lost 0 bases. Here the CDR3 DNA reads TGTGCCAGCAGCCAGGGGGACTCTAGCAATCAGCCCCAGCATTTT. Its translation: CASSQGDSSNQPQHF.

The genes are TRBV7-6 and TRBJ2-6, with TRBD2 matching 10 bases. The CDR3 loop spans 17 amino acids. The trim removed 9 bases at V and 2 bases at J, leaving 10 bases unmatched. Germline loops: CDR1 SGHVS, CDR2 FNYEAQ. CDR3 protein: CASSERTSGTGANVLTF. The CDR3 region has the DNA TGTGCCAGTAGTGAACGGACTAGCGGTACTGGGGCCAACGTCCTGACTTTC. The whole variable domain, remainder taken from reference TRBV7-6 and TRBJ2-6, is GAGVSQSPRYKVTKRGQDVALRCDPISGHVSLYWYRQALGQGPEFLTYFNYEAQQDKSGLPNDRFSAERPEGSISTLTIQRTEQRDSAMYRCASSERTSGTGANVLTFGAGSRLTVL.

This clonotype came up many times. The chain has TRBV19 and TRBJ2-6, with a weak D call TRBD1 (5 bases). V was trimmed by 7 bases and J by 0 bases, leaving 10 bases between them. Germline loops: CDR1 LNHDA, CDR2 SQIVND (reference sequence). The CDR3 length is 15 residues. The CDR3 sequence is CASTYRISGANVLTF. The CDR3 DNA reads TGTGCCAGTACTTACAGGATCTCTGGGGCCAACGTCCTGACTTTC.

This clonotype was detected ten times or more. The chain recombines TRBV6-6 with TRBJ1-2; D is ambiguous. The CDR3 consists of 13 residues. Germline V CDR1 and CDR2: MNHNY, SVGAGI (reference sequence). V was trimmed by 2 bases and J by 4 bases, leaving 8 bases between them. As DNA, the CDR3 is TGTGCCAGCAGTTACAGGGTTTCCTATGGCTACACCTTC. The encoded protein is CASSYRVSYGYTF.

Notes on this clonotype: Since a much larger clone is just one base distant, this may be a read error. V usage is TRBV10-3 and J usage is TRBJ2-7; 9 nucleotides align to TRBD1. Germline V gene sequence: CDR1 ENHRY, CDR2 SYGVKD. The CDR3 runs to 13 residues. V dropped 11 bases and J dropped 3; count of bases not matched to a gene: 8. The CDR3 is CACYGTGNYEQYF. As DNA, the CDR3 is TGTGCCTGCTACGGGACAGGGAACTACGAGCAGTACTTC.

There are a few counts of this clonotype. The genes are TRBV12-5 and TRBJ1-1; D gene uncertain. Germline V gene data show CDR1 as LGHNT and CDR2 as FRNRAP. V shed 3 bases and J shed 4 bases, with 15 bases lying between them. CDR3 length: 15 residues. The CDR3 loop is CASGLDPGLITEAFF. Here the CDR3 DNA reads TGTGCTAGTGGTTTAGATCCGGGCTTGATCACTGAAGCTTTCTTT. Filled out from reference TRBV12-5 and TRBJ1-1, the complete variable domain reads DARVTQTPRHKVTEMGQEVTMRCQPILGHNTVFWYRQTMMQGLELLAYFRNRAPLDDSGMPKDRFSAEMPDATLATLKIQPSEPRDSAVYFCASGLDPGLITEAFFGQGTRLTVV.

In its sample, this clonotype was seen once. The chain combines TRBV7-9 with TRBJ2-1; D tentatively reads TRBD1 or TRBD2 (5 bases each). This CDR3 has 14 residues. Trimming cost V 1 base and J 8 bases, with 12 bases left between them. Germline assignment: CDR1 SEHNR and CDR2 FQNEAQ (reference sequence). The CDR3 region is CASSLGGSIHEQFF. The DNA for the CDR3 is TGTGCCAGCAGCTTAGGGGGGTCAATTCATGAGCAGTTCTTC.

This clonotype appeared once. The junction departs from germline at one end; a sequencing error may be responsible. The CDR3 loop is CASSWDRAGYEQCF. The CDR3 DNA reads as TGTGCCAGCAGTTGGGACAGGGCCGGCTACGAGCAGTGCTTC. The V gene is TRBV2, the J gene TRBJ2-7, with 9 bases fitting TRBD1. CDR3 length: 14 amino acids. Germline CDR1 SNHLY, CDR2 FYNNEI.

The genes are TRBV7-8 and TRBJ2-7; D assignment may be TRBD1 or TRBD2 (5 bases each). Germline V gene data show CDR1 as SGHVS and CDR2 as FQNEAQ. Between the trimmed V and J ends, which lost 5 bases and 7 bases, there was a span of 18 bases. The length of the CDR3 is 14 residues. The DNA of the CDR3 is TGTGCCAGCAGCCCCTCGCCGACGAGGGGAGAGCAGTACTTC. Translating it yields CASSPSPTRGEQYF.